This TCR beta chain was profiled in a study of T cell changes during pregnancy in multiple sclerosis. The CDR3 is 12 amino acids. V lost 6 bases and J lost 9, with 16 bases in between. Germline CDR1 SGHDT, CDR2 YYEEEE. This clone was counted a few times. The repertoire was sequenced with immunoSEQ multiplex PCR; TCRdb's copy has only in-frame clones and lacks some. This sample has about 64,000 clones, with 90% found just once. The sequence was collected from a female donor in good health, enrolled as a control in a pregnancy study. The chain recombines TRBV5-6 with TRBJ2-7; D not resolved. This material consisted of peripheral blood, taken in the third trimester of pregnancy. The CDR3 is CASTRADVRQYF. The CDR3 coding sequence is TGTGCCAGCACCCGTGCAGATGTAAGGCAGTACTTC.